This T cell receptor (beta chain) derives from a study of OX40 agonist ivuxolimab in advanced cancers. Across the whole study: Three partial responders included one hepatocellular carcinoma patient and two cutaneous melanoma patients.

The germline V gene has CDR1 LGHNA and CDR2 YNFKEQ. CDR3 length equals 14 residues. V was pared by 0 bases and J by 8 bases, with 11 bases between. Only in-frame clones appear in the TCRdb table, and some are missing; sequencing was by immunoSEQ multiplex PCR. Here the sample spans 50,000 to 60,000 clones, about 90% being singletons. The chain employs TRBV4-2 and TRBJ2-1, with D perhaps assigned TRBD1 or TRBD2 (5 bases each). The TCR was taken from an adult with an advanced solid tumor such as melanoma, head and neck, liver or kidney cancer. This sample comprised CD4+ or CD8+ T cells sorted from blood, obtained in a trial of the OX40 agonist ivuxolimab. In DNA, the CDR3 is TGTGCCAGCAGCCAAGATAAGAGAGGGGATGAGCAGTTCTTC. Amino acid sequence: CASSQDKRGDEQFF.